The 26 T cell receptor beta chains below were found in one sample sequenced in a study of blood T cell repertoires in COVID-19 (dated by TCRdb to the early 2020s). Libraries were built with the immunoSEQ multiplex PCR assay. TCRdb stores this immuneACCESS table with in-frame sequences only. Part of the clones is absent; in the studies checked, under half of the shortfall reflects unresolved V genes, and no reason is known for the rest. This sample gives 130,000 to 150,000 clones in total; 81% of them show up just once. More than 8% of the sample goes to the ten largest clones. Sequencing was performed on peripheral blood. These receptors all come from a human donor in a cohort sampled during active COVID-19.

The J gene is TRBJ2-1, the V gene TRBV5-1, with 8 bases aligning to TRBD1. The germline CDR1 and CDR2 sequences are SGHRS and YFSETQ. V shed 4 bases, J shed 4 bases, and the junction held 7 bases outside the gene matches. The CDR3 is 15 residues long. CDR3 in amino acids: CASSLGQGPYNEQFF. The CDR3 DNA is TGCGCCAGCAGCCTCGGACAGGGCCCTTACAATGAGCAGTTCTTC.

The chain employs TRBV5-4 and TRBJ1-1; D is possibly TRBD1 (5 bases). The CDR3 spans 13 residues. V was cut by 1 base and J by 9 bases, with 13 bases left in between. In germline, CDR1 is SGHNT, CDR2 YYREEE (reference sequence). In nucleotides, the CDR3 is TGTGCCAGCAGCTTGTTCGGGCAGGACAAAGCTTTCTTT. It is translated as CASSLFGQDKAFF.

The chain links TRBV19 to TRBJ1-5, with 8 bases that match TRBD1. The CDR3 is 16 amino acids. Germline CDR1 reads LNHDA; CDR2 reads SQIVND (reference sequence). V dropped 1 base and J dropped 4; count of bases not matched to a gene: 6. The CDR3 reads CASSIVGRGRNQPQHF. Here the CDR3 DNA reads TGTGCCAGTAGTATAGTAGGCAGGGGGCGAAATCAGCCCCAGCATTTT.

This clone was found a few times. The V gene is TRBV12-3 or TRBV12-4, the J gene TRBJ2-1; 11 nucleotides agree with TRBD2. The J segment lost 9 bases and the V segment lost 7 bases, leaving 5 bases of the junction unmatched. The CDR3 sequence is 13 residues long. The DNA of the CDR3 is TGTGCCAGCAACCTACTAGCGGGAGTTGAGCAGTTCTTC. As protein: CASNLLAGVEQFF.

This sequence joins TRBV18 and TRBJ2-4, with 8 nucleotides matching TRBD1. The CDR3 length is 15 residues. The V gene's germline CDR1 is KGHSH and CDR2 LQKENI. Losses at the gene ends were 2 bases for V and 7 bases for J; bases not matched to a gene: 7. The CDR3 region is CASSPGQGASNIQYF. The CDR3 DNA follows: TGTGCCAGCTCACCAGGGCAGGGGGCATCGAACATTCAGTACTTC. The full variable domain, rest sourced from reference TRBV18 and TRBJ2-4, is NAGVMQNPRHLVRRRGQEARLRCSPMKGHSHVYWYRQLPEEGLKFMVYLQKENIIDESGMPKERFSAEFPKEGPSILRIQQVVRGDSAAYFCASSPGQGASNIQYFGAGTRLSVL.

This clone was counted once. The rearrangement joins TRBV5-1 to TRBJ2-7, with 9 bases aligning to TRBD1. V lost 0 bases, J lost 1 base, and 5 bases stayed unmatched. Germline V gene data show CDR1 as SGHRS and CDR2 as YFSETQ. This CDR3 is built from 16 residues. The CDR3 protein is CASSLATGTGSYEQYF. DNA for the CDR3: TGCGCCAGCAGCTTGGCTACCGGGACAGGGTCCTACGAGCAGTACTTC.

This clone appeared once. This chain joins TRBV6-2 or TRBV6-3 and TRBJ1-5; a possible D gene is TRBD1 (6 bases). This CDR3 spans 15 amino acids. Looked up from germline, CDR1 is MNHEY and CDR2 is SVGEGT. The V gene lost 6 bases and the J gene lost 4 bases, with 16 bases spanning the gap. The CDR3 sequence is CASSQTGKGNQPQHF. In nucleotides, the CDR3 is TGTGCCAGCAGCCAAACAGGGAAAGGAAATCAGCCCCAGCATTTT.

The V call is TRBV5-1, the J call TRBJ2-7, with D maybe TRBD2 (6 bases). The CDR3 length is 14 residues. Germline-derived CDR1 and CDR2 are SGHRS and YFSETQ. V was pared by 6 bases and J by 5 bases, with 18 bases between. This CDR3 reads CASTLGFSGHEQYF. The CDR3 DNA reads as TGCGCCAGCACCTTAGGTTTTAGCGGCCACGAGCAGTACTTC.

Judged by abundance, this clone is medium-sized. The J gene is TRBJ2-1, the V gene TRBV7-2; 9 positions agree with TRBD2. The CDR3 totals 15 residues. Trimming at V came to 2 bases and at J to 10 bases, leaving 9 bases not matched to a gene. CDR1 and CDR2 from the germline V gene are SGHTA and FQGNSA. In DNA form, the CDR3 reads TGTGCCAGCAGCTTATATAGCGGGAGTTCTATAGAGCAGTTCTTC. Translation gives CASSLYSGSSIEQFF. Full variable domain (missing parts from reference TRBV7-2 and TRBJ2-1): GAGVSQSPSNKVTEKGKDVELRCDPISGHTALYWYRQSLGQGLEFLIYFQGNSAPDKSGLPSDRFSAERTGGSVSTLTIQRTQQEDSAVYLCASSLYSGSSIEQFFGPGTRLTVL.

V usage is TRBV3-1 (or the pseudogene TRBV3-2) and J usage is TRBJ2-4, with 8 bases that match TRBD2. Looked up from germline, CDR1 is LGHDT and CDR2 is YNNKEL (reference sequence). This CDR3 comprises 14 residues. The J segment lost 8 bases and the V segment lost 3 bases, leaving 6 bases of the junction unmatched. The CDR3 nucleotides are TGTGCCAGCAGCCATGGGGGGACTAGACACATTCAGTACTTC. Its protein is CASSHGGTRHIQYF.

The chain carries TRBV2 and TRBJ1-5, with 8 bases that match TRBD1. CDR1 is SNHLY and CDR2 is FYNNEI in the germline V gene. The CDR3 has 16 amino acids. V was clipped by 4 bases and J by 3 bases; unmatched bases: 8. The CDR3 loop is CASSGEQGGLNQPQHF. CDR3 nucleotides: TGTGCCAGCAGTGGAGAACAGGGGGGACTCAATCAGCCCCAGCATTTT.

The chain carries TRBV12-3 or TRBV12-4 and TRBJ1-2; no definite D call. The CDR3 has 12 amino acids. V was shortened by 5 bases and J by 7 bases, with 11 bases between the two germline ends. The CDR3 coding sequence is TGTGCCAGCAGTCCGGGTTTCGGTGGCTACACCTTC. Amino acids: CASSPGFGGYTF.

The V and J genes are TRBV7-3 and TRBJ1-3; the match to TRBD1 covers 7 bases. Germline V gene data show CDR1 as SGHTA and CDR2 as FQGTGA. The CDR3 sequence is 17 residues long. With V trimmed by 5 bases and J by 1 base, 11 bases remained unmatched. CDR3 protein: CASSPQVTGESGNTIYF. The CDR3, as DNA: TGTGCCAGCAGCCCACAAGTAACAGGGGAGTCTGGAAACACCATATATTTT.

The J gene is TRBJ2-7, the V gene TRBV6-6; possible D gene TRBD2, 5 bases. Germline-derived CDR1 and CDR2 are MNHNY and SVGAGI (reference sequence). The V end was cut by 6 bases, the J end by 1 base, with 7 bases between. CDR3 length: 12 amino acids. The CDR3 DNA follows: TGTGCCAGCAGCGGGGATTCCTACGAGCAGTACTTC. This codes for CASSGDSYEQYF.

The CDR3 region has the DNA TGTGCCAGCAGCTTAGATCATACCGGCTACGAGCAGTACTTC. It specifies CASSLDHTGYEQYF. This chain joins TRBV7-9 and TRBJ2-7; no reliable D call. CDR1 SEHNR and CDR2 FQNEAQ come from the germline V gene (reference sequence). This CDR3 has 14 residues. V gave up 1 base and J gave up 3 bases, with 10 bases separating them. Full variable domain (outside the CDR3, taken from reference TRBV7-9 and TRBJ2-7): DTGVSQNPRHKITKRGQNVTFRCDPISEHNRLYWYRQTLGQGPEFLTYFQNEAQLEKSRLLSDRFSAERPKGSFSTLEIQRTEQGDSAMYLCASSLDHTGYEQYFGPGTRLTVT.

The V and J genes are TRBV5-1 and TRBJ2-7, with TRBD2 matching 10 bases. The CDR3 sequence is 14 residues long. Germline V gene lookup returns CDR1 SGHRS and CDR2 YFSETQ. Trimming cost V 1 base and J 7 bases; bases outside gene matches: 5. CDR3 amino acids: CASSLQREGPEQYF. In DNA, the CDR3 is TGCGCCAGCAGCTTGCAGCGGGAGGGCCCTGAGCAGTACTTC.

The chain links TRBV5-4 to TRBJ2-1; 15 bases line up with TRBD2. The V gene end was trimmed by 2 bases and the J gene end by 7 bases; junction bases not matched to a gene: 1. The V gene's germline CDR1 is SGHNT and CDR2 YYREEE (reference sequence). CDR3 length: 15 residues. CDR3: CASSLGTSGRNEQFF. CDR3 nucleotides: TGTGCCAGCAGCTTAGGGACTAGCGGGAGGAATGAGCAGTTCTTC.

The chain employs TRBV9 and TRBJ2-7, with TRBD1 identical over 8 bases. Germline V CDR1 and CDR2: SGDLS, YYNGEE. V lost 3 bases to trimming and J lost 4 bases; unmatched junction nucleotides: 3. CDR3 size: 13 residues. CDR3 in DNA: TGTGCCAGCAGCGCGCAGGGGGCGTACGAGCAGTACTTC. This gives the protein CASSAQGAYEQYF.

The V and J genes are TRBV16 and TRBJ2-7, with 11 bases identical to TRBD1. The J segment lost 4 bases and the V segment lost 2 bases, leaving 4 bases of the junction unmatched. From germline, CDR1 is KGHSY and CDR2 FQNENV. The CDR3 totals 15 residues. The CDR3 DNA is TGTGCCAGCAGCCAACCTGGACAGGGGGCGTACGAGCAGTACTTC. It codes for CASSQPGQGAYEQYF.

The chain employs TRBV7-3 and TRBJ2-1; 8 nucleotides agree with TRBD2. V shed 4 bases, J shed 4 bases, and the junction held 12 bases outside the gene matches. This CDR3 is 17 amino acids long. Germline CDR1 SGHTA, CDR2 FQGTGA. The CDR3 coding sequence is TGTGCCAGCAGCTCGGACCCGGGACTAGTTACTTACAATGAGCAGTTCTTC. It yields the protein CASSSDPGLVTYNEQFF.

CDR3 sequence: CASSQEQGREEAFF. CDR3 DNA: TGTGCCAGCAGCCAAGAACAGGGGCGCGAGGAAGCTTTCTTT. The chain employs TRBV3-1 (or the pseudogene TRBV3-2) and TRBJ1-1; 7 bases are a match to TRBD1. Trimming cost V 0 bases and J 8 bases; bases outside gene matches: 6. CDR3 size: 14 residues. Germline CDR1 is LGHDT and CDR2 is YNNKEL (reference sequence).

This clone showed up just a few times. The CDR3 nucleotides are TGCGCCAGCAGCCAAGACTATTCCCTGCCCCCCTACGAGCAGTACTTC. Encoded protein: CASSQDYSLPPYEQYF. The chain recombines TRBV4-3 with TRBJ2-7; D ambiguous. CDR1 and CDR2 (germline): LGHNA, YSLEER. V lost 0 bases to trimming and J lost 2 bases, with 14 bases between them. This CDR3 spans 16 amino acids.

The chain combines TRBV28 with TRBJ2-7, with 7 nucleotides matching TRBD1. Germline V gene data show CDR1 as MDHEN and CDR2 as SYDVKM. Losses at the gene ends were 5 bases for V and 2 bases for J; bases not matched to a gene: 6. The CDR3 spans 14 residues. CDR3 coding DNA: TGTGCCAGCAGTAAAACCCAGGGGGCCTACGAGCAGTACTTC. This codes for CASSKTQGAYEQYF.

This chain links TRBV28 with TRBJ2-5, with a possible D match to TRBD2 (7 bases). CDR3 size: 15 residues. V dropped 7 bases and J dropped 6 bases, with 21 bases sitting between them. Per germline, CDR1 MDHEN and CDR2 SYDVKM. CDR3 nucleotides: TGTGCCAGCACCAAAGGGGGGGGAGGTGGAAAGACCCAGTACTTC. It specifies CASTKGGGGGKTQYF.

V is TRBV27 and J is TRBJ2-7; 8 nucleotides line up with TRBD2. This CDR3 has 16 amino acids. The germline V gene has CDR1 MNHEY and CDR2 SMNVEV (reference sequence). With 4 bases clipped from V and 2 bases from J, the junction kept 10 bases outside the gene matches. The CDR3 sequence: CASSSPGLGNTYEQYF. CDR3 in DNA: TGTGCCAGCAGTTCCCCGGGACTAGGAAACACCTACGAGCAGTACTTC.

V is TRBV5-1 and J is TRBJ2-5, with D perhaps TRBD1 (6 bases). CDR1 and CDR2 from the germline V gene are SGHRS and YFSETQ. The CDR3 consists of 14 residues. Trimming removed 4 bases from V and 3 bases from J, with 13 bases in between. DNA of the CDR3: TGCGCCAGCAGCCCTGGGGGCTTCAAAGAGACCCAGTACTTC. It codes for CASSPGGFKETQYF.